This T cell receptor beta chain was recovered during a study of blood T cell repertoires in COVID-19. TCRdb's copy holds only in-frame clones and misses some; the assay was immunoSEQ multiplex PCR. The sample has nearly 350,000 clones; approximately 84% are singletons. V was cut by 6 bases and J by 1 base, with 9 bases left in between. Germline CDR1 GTSNPN, CDR2 SVGIG (reference sequence). The length of the CDR3 is 13 residues. This sequence joins TRBV30 and TRBJ2-2, with a possible D match to TRBD2 (6 bases). The TCR was taken from a woman in her 30s who had recovered from COVID-19. The specimen was PBMCs or T cells enriched from blood (not recorded which). In DNA form, the CDR3 reads TGTGCCTGTGTGCGGGAGAACACCGGGGAGCTGTTTTTT. Translating gives CACVRENTGELFF. Combining the CDR3 with reference TRBV30 and TRBJ2-2 gives the whole variable domain SQTIHQWPATLVQPVGSPLSLECTVEGTSNPNLYWYRQAAGRGLQLLFYSVGIGQISSEVPQNLSASRPQDRQFILSSKKLLLSDSGFYLCACVRENTGELFFGEGSRLTVL.